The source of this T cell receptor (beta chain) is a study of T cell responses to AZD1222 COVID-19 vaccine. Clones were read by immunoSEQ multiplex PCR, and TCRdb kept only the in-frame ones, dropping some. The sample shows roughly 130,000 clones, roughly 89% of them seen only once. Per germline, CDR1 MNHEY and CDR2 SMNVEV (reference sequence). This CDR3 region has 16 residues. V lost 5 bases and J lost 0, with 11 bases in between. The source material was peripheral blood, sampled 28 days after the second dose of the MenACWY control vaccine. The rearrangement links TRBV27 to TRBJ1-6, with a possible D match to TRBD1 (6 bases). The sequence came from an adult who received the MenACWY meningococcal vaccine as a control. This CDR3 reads CASSSRQASYNSPLHF. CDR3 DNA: TGTGCCAGCAGTAGCAGACAGGCCTCCTATAATTCACCCCTCCACTTT.